This T cell receptor (beta chain) originates from a study of radiation and T cells in renal cell carcinoma. Study-wide points: From baseline, blood top tumor clonotypes peaked at 2 weeks post-radiation.

Regarding this clone: The antigen is not known.

The ends were cut back, 5 bases at V and 7 bases at J, with 16 bases in the middle. CDR1 and CDR2 from the germline V gene are SGHRS and YFSETQ. CDR3 length equals 14 residues. Time point noted: blood 4 weeks post-SBRT, at nephrectomy. The treatment is: 15 Gy SBRT to primary tumor, nephrectomy 4 weeks later. Nephrectomy followed 15 Gy stereotactic body radiation by 4 weeks. Sequencing used immunoSEQ multiplex PCR; TCRdb keeps in-frame clones, though not all of them. The data show about 62,000 clones, more than 60% seen once. The TCR was taken from a man aged 55 to 70 with renal cell carcinoma. This chain uses TRBV5-1 with TRBJ2-1; TRBD2 is a possible D gene (6 bases). The sample here was blood, taken from a patient whose treatment included radiotherapy and nephrectomy. CDR3 amino acids: CASSPTSLGNEQFF. CDR3 nucleotides: TGCGCCAGCAGTCCCACTAGCCTCGGGAATGAGCAGTTCTTC.